Below are 19 T cell receptor beta chains sequenced from a single sample in a study of T cell changes during pregnancy in multiple sclerosis. Libraries were prepared by immunoSEQ multiplex PCR; TCRdb keeps only in-frame clonotypes and omits some of them. This sample has some 80,000 clones; 89% occur once, and the top ten carry over 0.7%. Specimen: peripheral blood, collected in the first trimester of pregnancy. The source is a female donor in good health, enrolled as a control in a pregnancy study.

The CDR3 loop reads CASSLEAGVGNTIYF. Written as DNA, the CDR3 is TGCGCCAGCAGCTTGGAGGCAGGGGTCGGAAACACCATATATTTT. This rearrangement joins TRBV5-1 to TRBJ1-3; possible D gene TRBD1, 6 bases. The CDR3 loop spans 15 amino acids. Trimming removed 0 bases at V and 4 bases at J, with 11 bases between. Germline lookup yields CDR1 SGHRS and CDR2 YFSETQ. Full variable domain (missing parts from reference TRBV5-1 and TRBJ1-3): KAGVTQTPRYLIKTRGQQVTLSCSPISGHRSVSWYQQTPGQGLQFLFEYFSETQRNKGNFPGRFSGRQFSNSRSEMNVSTLELGDSALYLCASSLEAGVGNTIYFGEGSWLTVV.

The rearrangement links TRBV6-1 to TRBJ1-1; D unclear. The CDR3 is 16 residues long. The V end was cut by 2 bases, the J end by 8 bases, with 21 bases between. Germline V gene lookup returns CDR1 MNHNS and CDR2 SASEGT. As DNA, the CDR3 is TGTGCCAGCAGTGAATTATTGGTACCCCGGGTCGGCGAAGCTTTCTTT. Its protein is CASSELLVPRVGEAFF.

The genes are TRBV7-9 and TRBJ1-5; no reliable D call. The CDR3 loop spans 16 amino acids. V was cut by 5 bases and J by 9 bases, with 23 bases left in between. Looked up from germline, CDR1 is SEHNR and CDR2 is FQNEAQ (reference sequence). The CDR3 protein is CASSPGVGRADRPQHF. CDR3 DNA sequence: TGTGCCAGCAGCCCGGGTGTTGGGAGGGCTGATCGGCCCCAGCATTTT.

The chain joins TRBV2 to TRBJ1-2; no definite D call. CDR1 SNHLY and CDR2 FYNNEI come from the germline V gene. V lost 6 bases and J lost 6, with 17 bases in between. CDR3 length: 14 residues. The chain's CDR3 is CASRVAAPSDGYTF. CDR3 DNA: TGTGCCAGCAGGGTAGCGGCTCCGTCGGATGGCTACACCTTC.

The chain joins TRBV11-2 to TRBJ2-2; TRBD2 matches 12 bases. Germline loops: CDR1 SGHAT, CDR2 FQNNGV. V gave up 2 bases and J gave up 3 bases; unmatched junction bases: 1. This CDR3 has 16 residues. The CDR3 spells CASSLLAGGYTGELFF. The CDR3 nucleotides are TGTGCCAGCAGCTTACTAGCGGGAGGGTACACCGGGGAGCTGTTTTTT. The entire variable domain, with the rest obtained from reference TRBV11-2 and TRBJ2-2, is as follows: EAGVAQSPRYKIIEKRQSVAFWCNPISGHATLYWYQQILGQGPKLLIQFQNNGVVDDSQLPKDRFSAERLKGVDSTLKIQPAKLEDSAVYLCASSLLAGGYTGELFFGEGSRLTVL.

Points on this clone: This specimen includes other DNA sequences encoding the same CDR3. The chain uses TRBV19 and TRBJ1-1; 7 bases line up with TRBD1. The V gene end was trimmed by 2 bases and the J gene end by 4 bases; junction bases not matched to a gene: 7. Germline V gene sequence: CDR1 LNHDA, CDR2 SQIVND (reference sequence). The CDR3 is 15 residues long. CDR3 coding DNA: TGTGCCAGTAGTATATCCGGCCAGGGGGGCACTGAAGCTTTCTTT. Translated, it gives CASSISGQGGTEAFF.

V gene TRBV6-5 combines with J gene TRBJ1-2; perhaps TRBD1 as D (5 bases). Germline V CDR1 and CDR2: MNHEY, SVGAGI. This CDR3 contains 15 residues. With 4 bases removed from V and 7 bases from J, the gap between germline ends came to 19 bases. The DNA for the CDR3 is TGTGCCAGCAGTTTGGGGGAGGGCCCGGCCTTTGGCTACACCTTC. As protein: CASSLGEGPAFGYTF.

This clone was seen a handful of times. The chain uses TRBV28 and TRBJ1-2; TRBD1 matches 7 bases. Trimming took 11 bases from V and 4 from J; bases not matched to a gene: 13. There are 14 residues in the CDR3. Looked up from germline, CDR1 is MDHEN and CDR2 is SYDVKM. DNA for the CDR3: TGTGCCGCAGGGGACGGGAACAGGGGCTATGGCTACACCTTC. This sequence encodes CAAGDGNRGYGYTF.

The CDR3 nucleotides are TGTGCCAGCAGCCTGGGACAGGTATACACTGAAGCTTTCTTT. It translates to CASSLGQVYTEAFF. The chain uses TRBV7-6 and TRBJ1-1, with TRBD1 identical over 8 bases. The CDR3 loop spans 14 amino acids. The V segment lost 5 bases and the J segment 3 bases; nucleotides outside the gene matches: 5. Germline values: CDR1 SGHVS, CDR2 FNYEAQ.

This clone was counted once. This rearrangement joins TRBV27 to TRBJ2-3; 8 positions agree with TRBD2. Germline CDR1 and CDR2: MNHEY and SMNVEV (reference sequence). The V and J ends lost 5 bases and 0 bases, in that order; junction bases with no gene match: 10. This CDR3 contains 17 residues. The CDR3 DNA follows: TGTGCCAGCAGTATGTGGCAAAGCGGGGGTAGCACAGATACGCAGTATTTT. Translating gives CASSMWQSGGSTDTQYF.

This chain joins TRBV7-2 and TRBJ2-2; D unclear. V was cut by 4 bases and J by 4 bases, with 16 bases left in between. Per the germline V gene, CDR1 is SGHTA and CDR2 is FQGNSA. This CDR3 is built from 16 residues. The CDR3, as DNA: TGTGCCAGCAGCTCAAACAGCCTCCGTGGCACCGGGGAGCTGTTTTTT. Protein sequence: CASSSNSLRGTGELFF. Full variable domain (outside the CDR3, taken from reference TRBV7-2 and TRBJ2-2): GAGVSQSPSNKVTEKGKDVELRCDPISGHTALYWYRQSLGQGLEFLIYFQGNSAPDKSGLPSDRFSAERTGGSVSTLTIQRTQQEDSAVYLCASSSNSLRGTGELFFGEGSRLTVL.

The chain joins TRBV28 to TRBJ2-1; weak D call: TRBD1 (7 bases). This CDR3 is built from 16 residues. Germline V lookup: CDR1 MDHEN, CDR2 SYDVKM. V was trimmed by 1 base and J by 9 bases, leaving 19 bases between them. The CDR3 DNA sequence: TGTGCCAGCAGTTTATTAGGCCAGGGGGGTAAAGGTGAGCAGTTCTTC. This translates into CASSLLGQGGKGEQFF.

This clone has only one observation. The genes are TRBV11-2 and TRBJ1-3, with unresolved D. This CDR3 region has 15 residues. V dropped 4 bases and J dropped 3 bases, with 13 bases sitting between them. Germline lookup yields CDR1 SGHAT and CDR2 FQNNGV. CDR3 bases: TGTGCCAGCAGCTCTAATCTGGGGAGTGGAAACACCATATATTTT. Translating gives CASSSNLGSGNTIYF.

The J gene is TRBJ2-1, the V gene TRBV9; D remains unclear. Trimming stripped 1 base from V and 0 bases from J, with 11 bases between. The germline V gene has CDR1 SGDLS and CDR2 YYNGEE. This CDR3 comprises 16 residues. CDR3 region: CASSVMGQSSYNEQFF. DNA of the CDR3: TGTGCCAGCAGCGTAATGGGCCAGAGCTCCTACAATGAGCAGTTCTTC.

The CDR3 spells CVSGQGIYGYTF. The CDR3 nucleotides are TGTGTCAGCGGACAGGGAATCTATGGCTACACCTTC. The rearrangement links TRBV30 to TRBJ1-2, with TRBD1 identical over 8 bases. Germline-derived CDR1 and CDR2 are GTSNPN and SVGIG (reference sequence). The CDR3 has 12 residues.

The chain recombines TRBV19 with TRBJ2-5; possibly TRBD2 for D (5 bases). CDR3 size: 15 residues. CDR1 is LNHDA and CDR2 is SQIVND in the germline V gene (reference sequence). V lost 3 bases, J lost 1 base, and 12 bases lay in between. The CDR3 is CASSMGAAVQETQYF. CDR3 nucleotides: TGTGCCAGTAGTATGGGAGCGGCGGTCCAAGAGACCCAGTACTTC.

V gene TRBV6-5 combines with J gene TRBJ2-7, with a possible D match to TRBD1 (6 bases). Trimming took 6 bases from V and 5 from J, leaving 8 bases between them. Germline V lookup: CDR1 MNHEY, CDR2 SVGAGI. This CDR3 spans 11 amino acids. The CDR3 DNA is TGTGCCAGCAGGAAGGGGGACGAGCAGTACTTC. Its protein is CASRKGDEQYF.

The chain couples TRBV27 to TRBJ1-2; D is possibly TRBD1 (6 bases). Germline-derived CDR1 and CDR2 are MNHEY and SMNVEV (reference sequence). CDR3 length: 18 amino acids. Trimming removed 4 bases from V and 0 bases from J, with 21 bases in between. As DNA, the CDR3 is TGTGCCAGCAGTTCCCATCCGGACAGATCCCTAGCTAACTATGGCTACACCTTC. It specifies CASSSHPDRSLANYGYTF.

This clone was observed a single time. The chain has TRBV28 and TRBJ2-1; 11 positions match TRBD2. With V trimmed by 6 bases and J by 4 bases, 8 bases remained unmatched. The CDR3 runs 16 residues. Germline CDR1 reads MDHEN; CDR2 reads SYDVKM. The CDR3 loop is CASSLTSGRRYNEQFF. DNA of the CDR3: TGTGCCAGCAGCCTTACTAGCGGGAGAAGGTACAATGAGCAGTTCTTC.